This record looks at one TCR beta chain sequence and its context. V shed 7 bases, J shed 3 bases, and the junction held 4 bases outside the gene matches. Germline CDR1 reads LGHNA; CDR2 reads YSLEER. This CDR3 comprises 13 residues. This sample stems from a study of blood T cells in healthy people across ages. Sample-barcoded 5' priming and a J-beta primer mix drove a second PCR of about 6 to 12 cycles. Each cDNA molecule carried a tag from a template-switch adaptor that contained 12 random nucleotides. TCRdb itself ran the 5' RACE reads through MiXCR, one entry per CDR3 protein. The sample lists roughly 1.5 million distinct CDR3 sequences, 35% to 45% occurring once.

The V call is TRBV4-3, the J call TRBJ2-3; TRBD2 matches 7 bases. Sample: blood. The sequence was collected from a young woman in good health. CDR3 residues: CASKTSPTDTQYF. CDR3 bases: TGCGCCAGCAAGACTAGCCCAACAGATACGCAGTATTTT.